This T cell receptor (beta chain) was sequenced during a study of Ad26.COV2.S vaccination and SARS-CoV-2 variants. Looking at the study overall: Donor got 5x10^10 or 1x10^11 viral particles of Ad26.COV2.S.

The method was immunoSEQ multiplex PCR; TCRdb's version includes in-frame clones alone and lacks a portion of them. Here the sample spans some 270,000 clones, about 83% being singletons. Trimming took 5 bases from V and 6 from J, leaving 8 bases between them. The CDR3 totals 11 residues. Specified treatment: roughly 19 received Ad26.COV2.S at low or high dose, single or two shots; about 5 received placebo; per-sample allocation not given. At day 63 after the first vaccine or placebo injection, samples were drawn. The sequencing used peripheral blood, collected in a trial of Ad26.COV2.S vaccine versus placebo. This clonotype was sampled from a person between 18 and 60 years old who received the Ad26.COV2.S COVID-19 vaccine or a placebo. This chain uses TRBV12-3 or TRBV12-4 with TRBJ2-7; TRBD2 is a possible D gene (5 bases). CDR3: CASSAGIEQYV. The DNA for the CDR3 is TGTGCCAGCAGTGCCGGGATCGAGCAGTACGTC.